This TCR beta chain was obtained from a study of T cell responses to AZD1222 COVID-19 vaccine. Whole-study results and caveats: Sampled repertoires all dated from after the peak T cell response. Spike-specific TCR breadth and depth rose after two AZD1222 doses. Only a handful of AZD1222 recipients, roughly 6 in all, had baseline seropositivity. The CD4 TCRs associated with vaccination extended across spike and predominated at 160-218 and 743-854.

About this clone itself: The antigen is unknown.

Assay used: immunoSEQ multiplex PCR; TCRdb lists only in-frame clones, some missing. The table lists roughly 72,000 clones, 75% to 90% of them singletons, with over 20% in the top ten. Source: peripheral blood, taken on day 0 of AZD1222 vaccination. The TCR comes from an adult in good health.

The CDR3 DNA reads TGTGCCTGGAGACCCGAGAGGGACAGGGAAGCTTTCTTT. Its protein product is CAWRPERDREAFF. This chain uses TRBV30 with TRBJ1-1; 8 nucleotides agree with TRBD1. The CDR3 has 13 amino acids. Germline loops: CDR1 GTSNPN, CDR2 SVGIG (reference sequence). V shed 3 bases and J 8 bases; nucleotides not matched to a gene: 8.